This TCR beta chain derives from a study of blood T cell repertoires in COVID-19. About this clone itself: Its ends do not fully match the called genes, so a read error is possible.

Study processing details: Estimation of nucleated cell counts was performed using reference gene primer amplification. Repertoires were generated with immunoSEQ multiplex PCR, while TCRdb's copy carries only in-frame clones and drops some. V, J and clone size are those of that table, while D and trimming were read from the DNA. The sample includes more than 250,000 clones, roughly 80% seen only once; the top ten take about 4.9%. Sequenced: peripheral blood. This sequence originates from a man aged 55 to 70 who had recovered from COVID-19.

CDR3 residues: CASTEVISHFQPQHF. CDR3 nucleotides: TGTGCCAGCACTGAAGTCATATCCCACTTCCAGCCCCAGCATTTT. The rearrangement links TRBV6-1 to TRBJ1-5; no reliable D call. Germline CDR1 and CDR2: MNHNS and SASEGT. CDR3 length equals 15 residues.